These 7 T cell receptor beta chains were sequenced from one sample in a study of cytomegalovirus exposure and HLA in healthy donors. Primers: 60 Vbeta forward and 13 Jbeta reverse. Sequencing was performed with immunoSEQ multiplex PCR; in TCRdb, only in-frame clones are kept and a portion is missing. The sample contains roughly 190,000 clones, around 80% of which appear only once. Material: PBMCs. These receptors came from a man between 18 and 29 years old in good health and CMV-seronegative.

The rearrangement joins TRBV4-3 to TRBJ1-6; perhaps TRBD1 as D (5 bases). The CDR3 runs 20 residues. The V and J ends lost 1 base and 1 base respectively, with 20 bases between them. Germline V lookup: CDR1 LGHNA, CDR2 YSLEER. This CDR3 reads CASSQVLSGGMGSYNSPLHF. The CDR3 nucleotides are TGCGCCAGCAGCCAAGTCTTGTCCGGGGGAATGGGGTCCTATAATTCACCCCTCCACTTT.

V is TRBV7-6 and J is TRBJ1-4; TRBD1 might be the D (6 bases). There are 14 residues in the CDR3. V was cut by 4 bases and J by 7 bases, with 13 bases left in between. CDR1 and CDR2 (germline): SGHVS, FNYEAQ. CDR3 protein: CASSSPGAGEKLFF. The CDR3 DNA is TGTGCCAGCAGCTCTCCAGGGGCGGGTGAAAAACTGTTTTTT.

This chain links TRBV9 with TRBJ2-5, with 7 bases lining up with TRBD1. This CDR3 contains 16 residues. Trimming at V came to 0 bases and at J to 4 bases, leaving 9 bases not matched to a gene. Germline CDR1 SGDLS, CDR2 YYNGEE. The CDR3 region has the DNA TGTGCCAGCAGCGTAGGAGGGGCAGGGGGAAGAGAGACCCAGTACTTC. Its protein product is CASSVGGAGGRETQYF.

The chain combines TRBV29-1 with TRBJ2-1; 9 bases are a match to TRBD1. With V trimmed by 7 bases and J by 7 bases, 11 bases remained unmatched. Looked up from germline, CDR1 is SQVTM and CDR2 is ANQGSEA. The CDR3 spans 14 residues. Here the CDR3 reads CSAGDRGDHNEQFF. Here the CDR3 DNA reads TGCAGCGCAGGCGACAGGGGGGACCATAATGAGCAGTTCTTC.

This chain connects TRBV19 to TRBJ1-1; a possible D gene is TRBD1 (6 bases). Germline loops: CDR1 LNHDA, CDR2 SQIVND (reference sequence). Between the trimmed V and J ends, which lost 0 bases and 7 bases, there was a span of 6 bases. This CDR3 is 12 amino acids long. Here the CDR3 reads CASSIDRGEAFF. CDR3 DNA sequence: TGTGCCAGTAGTATAGACAGGGGTGAAGCTTTCTTT.

The J gene is TRBJ1-2, the V gene TRBV5-8, with D possibly matching TRBD1 (5 bases). Per germline, CDR1 SGHTS and CDR2 YDEGEE. The V and J ends lost 4 bases and 4 bases respectively, with 17 bases between them. There are 15 residues in the CDR3. The CDR3 sequence: CASSGKSLGAYGYTF. In DNA, the CDR3 is TGTGCCAGCAGCGGAAAGTCGTTAGGGGCCTATGGCTACACCTTC. Full variable domain (remainder filled in from reference TRBV5-8 and TRBJ1-2): EAGVTQSPTHLIKTRGQQATLRCSPISGHTSVYWYQQALGLGLQFLLWYDEGEERNRGNFPPRFSGRQFPNYSSELNVNALELEDSALYLCASSGKSLGAYGYTFGSGTRLTVV.

The chain combines TRBV2 with TRBJ1-2; 11 nucleotides line up with TRBD1. V lost 7 bases, J lost 4 bases, and 5 bases stayed unmatched. This CDR3 is built from 14 residues. CDR1 is SNHLY and CDR2 is FYNNEI in the germline V gene. CDR3 amino acids: CASNEGTGGYGYTF. CDR3 sequence (DNA): TGTGCCAGCAACGAGGGGACAGGGGGCTATGGCTACACCTTC. Variable domain in full (rest from reference TRBV2 and TRBJ1-2): EPEVTQTPSHQVTQMGQEVILRCVPISNHLYFYWYRQILGQKVEFLVSFYNNEISEKSEIFDDQFSVERPDGSNFTLKIRSTKLEDSAMYFCASNEGTGGYGYTFGSGTRLTVV.